Listed here are 6 T cell receptor beta chains from one sample, sequenced in a study of blood T cell repertoires in COVID-19. Clones were read by immunoSEQ multiplex PCR, and TCRdb kept only the in-frame ones, dropping some. The sample shows around 200,000 clones, around 80% of them seen only once. The sample taken for sequencing was peripheral blood. The receptors come from a woman older than 75 with active or convalescent COVID-19.

Concerning this clone itself: Other nucleotide sequences in the sample specify the same CDR3. V gene TRBV18 combines with J gene TRBJ1-3; D gene unclear. Germline CDR1 reads KGHSH; CDR2 reads LQKENI. This CDR3 has 15 amino acids. The V and J ends lost 0 bases and 0 bases respectively, with 6 bases between them. The CDR3 reads CASSPPSLSGNTIYF. CDR3 DNA sequence: TGTGCCAGCTCACCACCATCCCTCTCTGGAAACACCATATATTTT.

This chain uses TRBV6-1 with TRBJ1-1, with 8 bases lining up with TRBD1. The J segment lost 5 bases and the V segment lost 4 bases, leaving 12 bases of the junction unmatched. CDR1 is MNHNS, CDR2 SASEGT, per germline. This CDR3 region has 16 residues. The CDR3 DNA is TGTGCCAGCAGTGTTGGGGCAGGGGGCTCGTGGACTGAAGCTTTCTTT. Its protein product is CASSVGAGGSWTEAFF.

The rearrangement joins TRBV29-1 to TRBJ1-2, with D possibly TRBD1 on 5 matching bases. This CDR3 region has 12 residues. CDR1 and CDR2 (germline): SQVTM, ANQGSEA. V was pared by 6 bases and J by 8 bases, with 16 bases between. The CDR3, as DNA: TGCAGCGTGGGCCAGGGAGGCAAGGGCTACACCTTC. Protein product: CSVGQGGKGYTF.

The rearrangement links TRBV6-1 to TRBJ1-2; TRBD1 is a possible D gene (5 bases). This CDR3 spans 15 amino acids. CDR1 and CDR2 (germline): MNHNS, SASEGT. Trimming took 2 bases from V and 0 from J, leaving 10 bases between them. CDR3: CASSESGGANYGYTF. The CDR3 bases are TGTGCCAGCAGTGAATCGGGGGGAGCTAACTATGGCTACACCTTC.

The CDR3 protein is CASSLDPGLASNEQFF. As DNA, the CDR3 is TGTGCCAGCAGCTTAGATCCAGGGCTAGCGAGCAATGAGCAGTTCTTC. This chain uses TRBV11-2 with TRBJ2-1; a weak D match, TRBD2 (6 bases). V was trimmed by 0 bases and J by 6 bases, leaving 15 bases between them. Germline values: CDR1 SGHAT, CDR2 FQNNGV. The CDR3 is 16 residues long.

The V and J genes are TRBV6-4 and TRBJ1-6; TRBD1 is a possible D gene (6 bases). Germline-derived CDR1 and CDR2 are MRHNA and SNTAGT. The CDR3 covers 14 residues. Trimming shortened V by 5 bases and J by 8 bases, and 13 bases separated the two germline ends. The CDR3 protein is CASSRGIGDSPLHF. In nucleotides, the CDR3 is TGTGCCAGCAGTAGGGGGATTGGAGATTCACCCCTCCACTTT.